Ten or more counts support the clone carrying this T cell receptor beta chain. The antigen remains unidentified. A total of 2 million PBMCs stored at -80 degrees C provided the unsorted libraries. This entry is derived from a study of neurological immune-mediated disorders. Study results and limitations: The greatest TCR clonal expansion appeared in HTLV-1-associated myelopathy and the smallest, falling below healthy controls, in multiple sclerosis. No expanded-clone CDR3 amino acid sequence recurred across subjects, suggesting private TCR-beta repertoires.

Whenever a sequencing run was performed, it yielded over 170 million TCR-beta sequences from 15-18 subjects. MiXCR, run by TCRdb on the 5' RACE reads, gives a single entry per CDR3 protein. The table records tens of thousands of distinct CDR3 sequences, approximately 10% of them present only once. Germline V gene lookup returns CDR1 ENHRY and CDR2 SYGVKD. Unmatched junction bases numbered 3, after V lost 7 bases and J lost 0 bases. This CDR3 contains 13 residues. The sequence came from a man between 35 and 55 years old in good health. The chain joins TRBV10-3 to TRBJ2-7; TRBD2 agrees at 7 bases. Sequenced: PBMCs. This chain's CDR3 is CAIKPSGSYEQYF. Here the CDR3 DNA reads TGTGCCATCAAGCCTAGCGGCTCCTACGAGCAGTACTTC.